The T cell receptor (beta chain) described here comes from a study of blood T cell repertoires in COVID-19. Turning to the study itself: Cohort 3 recovered donors had two negative PCRs, clearance, or symptom resolution.

The assay was immunoSEQ multiplex PCR, and TCRdb's table has in-frame clones only and misses some. The repertoire holds approximately 190,000 clones, roughly 86% seen once, with 20% to 25% in the top ten. Self-reported history from a screening survey and questionnaire set each donor's cohort. Per the germline V gene, CDR1 is MNHNY and CDR2 is SVGAGI (reference sequence). This CDR3 spans 12 amino acids. V lost 5 bases and J 7 bases, leaving 12 bases between the germline ends. Sequences were obtained from PBMCs or T cells enriched from blood (not recorded which). The chain links TRBV6-6 to TRBJ2-7; maybe TRBD2 (5 bases). The clonotype comes from a woman aged 40-49 years in a cohort exposed to, infected with or recovered from COVID-19 (not recorded which). The CDR3 nucleotides are TGTGCCAGCAGTAGCCCCCAGCGGGAGCAGTACTTC. Protein: CASSSPQREQYF.